A selection of T cell receptor beta chains follows, all from one sample in a study of T-cell memory formation after mild COVID-19. TCRdb fed the 5' RACE reads into MiXCR, producing one record per CDR3 protein. The sample has 550,000 to 700,000 distinct CDR3 sequences, more than 15% seen once. The material sequenced was PBMCs or a T cell subset sorted from them (not recorded which). The receptors derive from an adult woman who had mild COVID-19 (a few samples of this study predate the infection). Cell type and time point are not known. Both conserved end residues are part of each CDR3. The D gene is left open where the match is weak. Only some rows state a clone size, as once, few, many or a class for expanded clones.

D,length,size,J,V,DNA,CDR3
-,14,many,TRBJ2-1,TRBV20-1,TGCAGTGCGACTCCGGGACTGAACTACAATGAGCAGTTCTTC,CSATPGLNYNEQFF
TRBD1,18,-,TRBJ2-3,TRBV7-8,TGTGCCAGCGCCCAGCGGGCAAAGGACAGGGTCGACACAGATACGCAGTATTTT,CASAQRAKDRVDTDTQYF
TRBD1,17,few,TRBJ2-2,TRBV12-3/TRBV12-4,TGTGCCAGCAGGGGGGACAGTCCCTTCGCGAACACCGGGGAGCTGTTTTTT,CASRGDSPFANTGELFF
-,13,few,TRBJ2-5,TRBV6-1,TGTGCCAGCAGAGAGACTTATCAAGAGACCCAGTACTTC,CASRETYQETQYF
-,14,few,TRBJ1-1,TRBV27,TGTGCCAGCAGCCCAGGGGCGACGGGCACTGAAGCTTTCTTT,CASSPGATGTEAFF
-,14,few,TRBJ2-7,TRBV5-1,TGCGCCAGCAGCCCGGTCGAGAATACCTACGAGCAGTACTTC,CASSPVENTYEQYF
TRBD2,16,-,TRBJ2-5,TRBV2,TGTGCCAGCGGGACTAGCGGGAGAAAGGTCCAAGAGACCCAGTACTTC,CASGTSGRKVQETQYF
-,14,-,TRBJ1-1,TRBV5-1,TGCGCCAGCAGCTTTTACAGGGCTGACACTGAAGCTTTCTTT,CASSFYRADTEAFF
-,16,few,TRBJ2-7,TRBV6-2/TRBV6-3,TGTGCCAGCAGTTACTCGAAGGCTCCAGGGTCCTACGAGCAGTACTTC,CASSYSKAPGSYEQYF
-,13,-,TRBJ1-4,TRBV19,TGTGCCAGTAGTCTACAGCTAAATGAAAAACTGTTTTTT,CASSLQLNEKLFF
TRBD1,15,-,TRBJ2-1,TRBV24-1,TGTGCCACCAGTGATACGACAGGGGCCTACAATGAGCAGTTCTTC,CATSDTTGAYNEQFF
-,14,-,TRBJ1-1,TRBV12-3/TRBV12-4,TGTGCCAGCAGTTTAGGACACTCTAACACTGAAGCTTTCTTT,CASSLGHSNTEAFF
TRBD2,15,many,TRBJ2-3,TRBV6-4,TGTGCCAGCAGTGACCAGCGGGGGGAAGCAGATACGCAGTATTTT,CASSDQRGEADTQYF
TRBD2,18,few,TRBJ2-3,TRBV15,TGTGCCACCAGCAGAGAACCTAGGGCGGGGGTGGTGGCAGATACGCAGTATTTT,CATSREPRAGVVADTQYF
TRBD1,15,few,TRBJ2-1,TRBV6-2/TRBV6-3,TGTGCCAGCAGTTACTTTCCCGGGACAGGGATTGAGCAGTTCTTC,CASSYFPGTGIEQFF
-,13,-,TRBJ2-3,TRBV30,TGTGCCTGGACCTCGGAACCCACAGATACGCAGTATTTT,CAWTSEPTDTQYF
-,15,-,TRBJ2-5,TRBV5-6,TGTGCCAGCAGCTTGGCGGGCTCCCCGGGGGAGACCCAGTACTTC,CASSLAGSPGETQYF
-,13,-,TRBJ2-7,TRBV7-9,TGTGCCAGCAGCCCCCCCGGCTACTACGAGCAGTACTTC,CASSPPGYYEQYF
TRBD1,13,few,TRBJ2-7,TRBV7-9,TGTGCCAGCAGCCGGTCCGACAGGGGCGAGCAGTACTTC,CASSRSDRGEQYF
TRBD2,16,few,TRBJ2-7,TRBV5-1,TGCGCCAGCACAAAAGGGGGGACTAGTCTTTCCTACGAGCAGTACTTC,CASTKGGTSLSYEQYF
TRBD2,16,many,TRBJ2-3,TRBV7-3,TGTGCCAGCAGCCCACTAGGCCTAGCGGTTCCAGATACGCAGTATTTT,CASSPLGLAVPDTQYF
-,12,few,TRBJ2-7,TRBV20-1,TGCAGTGCGCGTAGCGGTACCTACGAGCAGTACTTC,CSARSGTYEQYF
TRBD2,15,-,TRBJ2-7,TRBV27,TGTGCCAGCAGTTTAACTAGCGGGAGTTTCTACGAGCAGTACTTC,CASSLTSGSFYEQYF
-,18,-,TRBJ1-1,TRBV12-3/TRBV12-4,TGTGCCAGCAGTTTAGGGCAGGGGCGAGATCCCAAGGCCACTGAAGCTTTCTTT,CASSLGQGRDPKATEAFF
TRBD2,17,few,TRBJ2-3,TRBV7-9,TGTGCCAGCAGCCCCGGACTAGCGGGAGTTTACACAGATACGCAGTATTTT,CASSPGLAGVYTDTQYF
-,19,-,TRBJ2-4,TRBV4-3,TGCGCCAGCAGCCAATATCCAGGGGAGGACCGGGTTGCCAAAAACATTCAGTACTTC,CASSQYPGEDRVAKNIQYF
TRBD2,15,-,TRBJ2-3,TRBV12-3/TRBV12-4,TGTGCCAGCAGTTCGCGGGGGGCTGGCACAGATACGCAGTATTTT,CASSSRGAGTDTQYF
TRBD2,15,few,TRBJ2-1,TRBV9,TGTGCCAGCAGCGTAGATAGCGGGGGGGCCCGTGAGCAGTTCTTC,CASSVDSGGAREQFF
-,12,-,TRBJ2-1,TRBV7-9,TGTGCCAGCAGCCAAGGGCACGATGAGCAGTTCTTC,CASSQGHDEQFF
-,13,few,TRBJ2-1,TRBV7-3,TGTGCCAGCAGCTTATGGCAGGGCAATGAGCAGTTCTTC,CASSLWQGNEQFF
TRBD1,14,few,TRBJ1-2,TRBV10-3,TGTGCCATCAGGGACACAGGGGAAGCCTATGGCTACACCTTC,CAIRDTGEAYGYTF
TRBD1,13,-,TRBJ1-6,TRBV12-3/TRBV12-4,TGTGCCAGCAGGGCCCCAGGGGGGTCACCCCTCCACTTT,CASRAPGGSPLHF
TRBD1,17,-,TRBJ1-6,TRBV9,TGTGCCAGCAGCGCGGGACAGGGAACGTCCTATAATTCACCCCTCCACTTT,CASSAGQGTSYNSPLHF
-,12,once,TRBJ2-1,TRBV5-4,TGTGCCAGCAGCTTGGGACCTTATGAGCAGTTCTTC,CASSLGPYEQFF
TRBD2,19,few,TRBJ2-1,TRBV6-1,TGTGCCAGCAGCACCGACACTAGCGGGAGGCCTGGGGGTGGCAATGAGCAGTTCTTC,CASSTDTSGRPGGGNEQFF
-,17,many,TRBJ2-1,TRBV7-8,TGTGCCAGCAGCGATTCAATAGGGCGGCGCTCCTACAATGAGCAGTTCTTC,CASSDSIGRRSYNEQFF
TRBD1,13,-,TRBJ2-1,TRBV7-9,TGTGCCAGCAGCTCCGACAGGGCCAATGAGCAGTTCTTC,CASSSDRANEQFF
-,13,many,TRBJ1-1,TRBV24-1,TGTGCCACCGGGACGGGGAAGGGGACTGAAGCTTTCTTT,CATGTGKGTEAFF
-,14,few,TRBJ1-5,TRBV12-3/TRBV12-4,TGTGCCAGCACCAGAGGGAGGGGAAATCAGCCCCAGCATTTT,CASTRGRGNQPQHF
TRBD1,16,few,TRBJ2-2,TRBV5-1,TGCGCCAGCAGCTACCGGGACAGGGTCGGTGGCGGGGAGCTGTTTTTT,CASSYRDRVGGGELFF
TRBD2,16,-,TRBJ2-1,TRBV14,TGTGCCAGCAGCCAAGTGCGCGGGAGAACCTACAATGAGCAGTTCTTC,CASSQVRGRTYNEQFF
TRBD1,17,-,TRBJ1-2,TRBV27,TGTGCCAGCAGTTCGATAGGACAGGGGGCCTGGATCTATGGCTACACCTTC,CASSSIGQGAWIYGYTF
-,14,few,TRBJ2-7,TRBV24-1,TGTGCCACCAGTGACACAGGGACTGGCTACGAGCAGTACTTC,CATSDTGTGYEQYF
-,15,few,TRBJ1-5,TRBV25-1,TGTGCCAGCAGCGGACCGGGGGGGGCCAGTCAGCCCCAGCATTTT,CASSGPGGASQPQHF
-,15,few,TRBJ2-1,TRBV4-3,TGCGCCAGCAGCCCCCGTATAACTAGCAGCGTTGAGCAGTTCTTC,CASSPRITSSVEQFF
-,15,-,TRBJ1-1,TRBV4-1,TGCGCCAGCAGCCAAGCTCCGACGGGAAACACTGAAGCTTTCTTT,CASSQAPTGNTEAFF
-,16,-,TRBJ2-7,TRBV19,TGTGCCAGTAGTATAGGGCTGGGCGCCCCAGCGCACGAGCAGTACTTC,CASSIGLGAPAHEQYF